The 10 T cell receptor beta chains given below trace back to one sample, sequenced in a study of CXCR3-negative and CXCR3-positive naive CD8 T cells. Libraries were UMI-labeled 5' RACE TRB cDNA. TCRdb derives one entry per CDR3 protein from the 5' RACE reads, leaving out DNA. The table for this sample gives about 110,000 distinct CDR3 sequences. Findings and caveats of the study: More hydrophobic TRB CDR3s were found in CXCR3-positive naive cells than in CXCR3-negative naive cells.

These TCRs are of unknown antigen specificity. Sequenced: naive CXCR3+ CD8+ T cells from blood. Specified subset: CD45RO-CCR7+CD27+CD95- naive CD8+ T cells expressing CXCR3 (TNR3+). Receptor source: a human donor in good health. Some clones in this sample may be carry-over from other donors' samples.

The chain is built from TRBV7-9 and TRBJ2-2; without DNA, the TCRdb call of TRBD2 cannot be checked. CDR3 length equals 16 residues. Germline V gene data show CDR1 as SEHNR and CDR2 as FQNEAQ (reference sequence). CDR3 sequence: CASSFPSGGADGELFF.

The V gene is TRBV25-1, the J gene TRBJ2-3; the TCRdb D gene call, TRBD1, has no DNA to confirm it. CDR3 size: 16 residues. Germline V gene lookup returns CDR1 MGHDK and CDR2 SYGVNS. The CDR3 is CASSGGLGAPADTQYF.

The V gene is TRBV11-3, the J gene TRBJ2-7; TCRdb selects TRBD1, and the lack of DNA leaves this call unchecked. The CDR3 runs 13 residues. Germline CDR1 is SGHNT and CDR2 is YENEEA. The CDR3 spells CASSPGQGNEQYF.

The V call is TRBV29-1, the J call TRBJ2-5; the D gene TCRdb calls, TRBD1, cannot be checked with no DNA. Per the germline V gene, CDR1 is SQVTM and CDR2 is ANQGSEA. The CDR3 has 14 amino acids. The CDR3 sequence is CSVEPPGAGETQYF.

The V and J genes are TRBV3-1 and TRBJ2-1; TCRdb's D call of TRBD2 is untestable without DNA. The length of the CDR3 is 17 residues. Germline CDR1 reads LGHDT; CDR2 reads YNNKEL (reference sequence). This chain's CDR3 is CASSHGLAGDLYNEQFF.

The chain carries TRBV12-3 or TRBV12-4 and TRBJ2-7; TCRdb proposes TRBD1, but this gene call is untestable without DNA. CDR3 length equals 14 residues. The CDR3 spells CASTPHPTAYEQYF.

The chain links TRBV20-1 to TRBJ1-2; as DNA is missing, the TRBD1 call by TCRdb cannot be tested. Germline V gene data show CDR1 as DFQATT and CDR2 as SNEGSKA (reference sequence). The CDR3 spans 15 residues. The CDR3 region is CSARATGTDAFDYTF.

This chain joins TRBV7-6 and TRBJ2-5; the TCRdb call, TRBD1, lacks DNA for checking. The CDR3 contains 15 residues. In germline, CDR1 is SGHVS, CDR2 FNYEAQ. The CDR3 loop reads CASSKTGAGMETQYF.

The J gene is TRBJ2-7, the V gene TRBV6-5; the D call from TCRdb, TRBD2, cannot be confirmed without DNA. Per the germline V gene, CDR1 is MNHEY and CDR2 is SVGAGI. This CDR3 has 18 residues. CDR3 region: CASSHPTSGSSSGYEQYF.

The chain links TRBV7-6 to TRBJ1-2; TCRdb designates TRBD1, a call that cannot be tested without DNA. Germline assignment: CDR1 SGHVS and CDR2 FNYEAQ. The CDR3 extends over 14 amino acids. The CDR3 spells CASSSTGVGDGYTF.